One and the same sample provided the 26 T cell receptor beta chains below, sequenced in a study of blood T cells in healthy people across ages (dated by TCRdb to the mid-2010s). Libraries were made using 5' RACE. The instrument given in TCRdb is Illumina HiSeq 2500. A second PCR of about 7 to 12 cycles was run with a J-beta primer mix and a sample-barcoded 5' primer. In TCRdb, the public reads were trimmed at Q25 with fastp and aligned with MiXCR, with productive beta chains retained. Merged by CDR3 protein, the rows form single entries marked with the most common genes and DNA. The sample table records some 900,000 distinct CDR3 sequences; under 50% of these occur just once. Jointly, the top ten make up roughly 13% of the sample. The sequenced material came from blood. The receptors here all came from a man aged 25-45 years in good health.

This chain joins TRBV9 and TRBJ2-7; 8 bases match TRBD1. This CDR3 contains 16 residues. The ends lost 0 bases at V and 2 bases at J; junction bases unmatched: 7. CDR1 SGDLS and CDR2 YYNGEE come from the germline V gene. The CDR3 is CASSVGGRDRTYEQYF. CDR3 coding DNA: TGTGCCAGCAGCGTAGGAGGGCGGGACAGGACCTACGAGCAGTACTTC.

J is TRBJ2-6 and V is TRBV18, with D perhaps TRBD1 (7 bases). In germline, CDR1 is KGHSH, CDR2 LQKENI. The CDR3 is made up of 13 amino acids. With 5 bases removed from V and 12 bases from J, the gap between germline ends came to 14 bases. The DNA of the CDR3 is TGTGCCAGCTCAGTAGGACAGGAGGGCGTCCTGACTTTC. As protein: CASSVGQEGVLTF.

There are a few counts of this clonotype. V gene TRBV10-3 combines with J gene TRBJ1-6; D possibly corresponds to TRBD1 (6 bases). Germline CDR1 ENHRY, CDR2 SYGVKD. The CDR3 is made up of 16 amino acids. V lost 3 bases, J lost 4 bases, and 13 bases lay in between. The CDR3 DNA reads TGTGCCATCAGTGATCCGGACAGCCAGTATAATTCACCCCTCCACTTT. It codes for CAISDPDSQYNSPLHF.

On this clonotype: Since a much larger clone is just one base distant, this may be a read error. The CDR3 DNA sequence: TGTGCAACAGGGATCGTGTCCTACAAGGAGCAGTTCTTC. It encodes CATGIVSYKEQFF. This sequence joins TRBV6-1 and TRBJ2-1, with D possibly being TRBD1 (6 bases). The CDR3 extends over 13 amino acids. Germline-derived CDR1 and CDR2 are MNHNS and SASEGT.

In its sample, this clonotype was seen a few times. The chain carries TRBV5-1 and TRBJ1-1; a possible D gene is TRBD1 (6 bases). The V and J ends lost 7 bases and 0 bases respectively, with 13 bases between them. Germline CDR1 is SGHRS and CDR2 is YFSETQ. This CDR3 is 14 amino acids long. The CDR3 sequence is CASSGTTMNTEAFF. In nucleotides, the CDR3 is TGCGCCAGCTCCGGGACAACCATGAACACTGAAGCTTTCTTT.

This clonotype was detected ten times or more. V is TRBV29-1 and J is TRBJ2-7; D perhaps matches TRBD2 (5 bases). Germline CDR1 SQVTM, CDR2 ANQGSEA. The V end lost 1 base, the J end lost 2 bases, and 12 bases lay between the germline ends. The CDR3 is made up of 14 amino acids. CDR3 protein: CSVEASGKPYEQYF. The CDR3 DNA reads as TGCAGCGTTGAAGCCTCCGGGAAGCCCTACGAGCAGTACTTC.

This clonotype occurred a few times. The J gene is TRBJ1-5, the V gene TRBV20-1; D gene ambiguous. V lost 4 bases, J lost 1 base, and 14 bases lay in between. Germline V gene lookup returns CDR1 DFQATT and CDR2 SNEGSKA (reference sequence). There are 15 residues in the CDR3. CDR3 coding DNA: TGCAGTGCTATCTCCGGAGGGAGCAGCAATCAGCCCCAGCATTTT. Residues: CSAISGGSSNQPQHF.

The chain has TRBV29-1 and TRBJ2-7; 8 bases align to TRBD2. Trimming at V came to 1 base and at J to 4 bases, leaving 9 bases not matched to a gene. This CDR3 comprises 15 residues. Germline CDR1 reads SQVTM; CDR2 reads ANQGSEA. CDR3 region: CSVEGGSSGGYEQYF. The CDR3 DNA reads as TGCAGCGTTGAAGGTGGTAGCAGCGGGGGTTACGAGCAGTACTTC.

V and J are TRBV20-1 and TRBJ1-2; 9 nucleotides align to TRBD1. V lost 5 bases to trimming and J lost 3 bases; unmatched junction nucleotides: 7. Germline CDR1 is DFQATT and CDR2 is SNEGSKA (reference sequence). The CDR3 totals 14 residues. CDR3 protein: CSAGTGGRYYGYTF. CDR3 nucleotides: TGCAGTGCTGGCACAGGGGGCAGGTACTATGGCTACACCTTC.

Note on this clonotype: A single base separates this from a much larger clone, so it may be a read error. The chain links TRBV6-5 to TRBJ2-3, with D maybe TRBD2 (6 bases). The CDR3 runs 17 residues. Per the germline V gene, CDR1 is MNHEY and CDR2 is SVGAGI. CDR3 residues: CASSYSMGVTSTDAQYF. CDR3 nucleotide sequence: TGTGCCAGCAGTTACTCAATGGGGGTCACTAGCACAGATGCGCAGTATTTT.

The table lists this clonotype with many counts. The rearrangement links TRBV4-2 to TRBJ2-7; 7 bases match TRBD1. The junction had 5 bases not matched to a gene; V was cut back by 0 bases and J by 3 bases. Germline values: CDR1 LGHNA, CDR2 YNFKEQ. The CDR3 consists of 15 residues. The CDR3 sequence: CASSQDQGQVYEQYF. In nucleotides, the CDR3 is TGTGCCAGCAGCCAAGATCAAGGACAGGTCTACGAGCAGTACTTC.

This clonotype has more than one count but fewer than ten. The CDR3: CASSLEGFNYGYTF. The CDR3 region has the DNA TGCGCCAGCAGCTTGGAAGGCTTTAACTATGGCTACACCTTC. The V gene is TRBV5-1, the J gene TRBJ1-2; D is undetermined. CDR3 length equals 14 residues. Germline CDR1 and CDR2: SGHRS and YFSETQ. The V and J ends lost 0 bases and 1 base respectively, with 7 bases between them.

This clonotype was detected only a few times. A read error may explain this, as a much larger clone is one base away. The chain combines TRBV27 with TRBJ2-1; 13 bases agree with TRBD2. The J call may be wrong; the DNA end is better matched by TRBJ2-7. Per germline, CDR1 MNHEY and CDR2 SMNVEV (reference sequence). This CDR3 has 15 amino acids. The CDR3: CASSPLAGGHNEQYF. CDR3 coding DNA: TGTGCCAGCAGCCCACTAGCGGGGGGGCACAATGAGCAGTACTTC.

The table lists this clonotype with a count of one. V is TRBV28 and J is TRBJ2-6; 10 nucleotides agree with TRBD2. Germline CDR1 reads MDHEN; CDR2 reads SYDVKM. V shed 3 bases, J shed 0 bases, and the junction held 11 bases outside the gene matches. This CDR3 has 20 residues. The CDR3 protein is CASSLWASGGVGSGANVLTF. In DNA form, the CDR3 reads TGTGCCAGCAGTTTGTGGGCTAGCGGGGGCGTCGGCTCTGGGGCCAACGTCCTGACTTTC.

This clonotype was seen a single time. The chain uses TRBV11-2 and TRBJ2-3, with D maybe TRBD2 (5 bases). This CDR3 comprises 16 residues. Trimming stripped 5 bases from V and 2 bases from J, with 17 bases between. Germline-derived CDR1 and CDR2 are SGHAT and FQNNGV. The DNA for the CDR3 is TGTGCCAGCAGCAAGGAAGTAGGCGGGCCCACAGATACGCAGTATTTT. Protein: CASSKEVGGPTDTQYF.

This clonotype was seen a few times. The V call is TRBV4-3, the J call TRBJ1-2; 8 nucleotides agree with TRBD1. With V trimmed by 1 base and J by 5 bases, 15 bases remained unmatched. Germline V gene sequence: CDR1 LGHNA, CDR2 YSLEER. CDR3 length: 18 residues. CDR3 coding DNA: TGCGCCAGCAGCCAAGCCTCCAGTCGGGCAGGGGGCAATTATGGCTACACCTTC. The encoded protein is CASSQASSRAGGNYGYTF.

On this clonotype: A read error may account for a junction end that differs from germline. This chain uses TRBV10-3 with TRBJ1-1; the D is unclear. This CDR3 region has 14 residues. Germline loops: CDR1 ENHRY, CDR2 SYGVKD. CDR3 coding DNA: TGTGCCATCAATGAGGCGAGGGTGTGGACTGAAGCTTTCTTT. It codes for CAINEARVWTEAFF.

This chain uses TRBV6-6 with TRBJ1-5; 8 bases fit TRBD1. This CDR3 has 15 residues. Germline CDR1 MNHNY, CDR2 SVGAGI (reference sequence). V gave up 2 bases and J gave up 3 bases; unmatched junction bases: 3. The CDR3 here is CASSYQGAYNQPQHF. The CDR3 DNA follows: TGTGCCAGCAGTTACCAGGGGGCGTACAATCAGCCCCAGCATTTT.

J is TRBJ2-5 and V is TRBV28; D ambiguous. Gene TRBJ2-7 matches the end of the DNA better, so the J call may be wrong. The CDR3 length is 13 residues. Per the germline V gene, CDR1 is MDHEN and CDR2 is SYDVKM. CDR3 loop: CASNPTDTYEQYF. Written as DNA, the CDR3 is TGTGCCAGCAATCCGACTGATACCTACGAGCAGTACTTC.

V usage is TRBV3-1 and J usage is TRBJ2-7; D remains unclear. Near its end, the DNA agrees better with TRBJ2-4, so the J call may be wrong. The CDR3 loop spans 15 amino acids. Germline CDR1 and CDR2: LGHDT and YNNKEL (reference sequence). The CDR3 DNA reads TGTGCCAGCAGCCAAGGAGACGGTACAATAAACATTCAGTACTTC. As protein: CASSQGDGTINIQYF.

The CDR3 DNA follows: TGTGCCAGCAGCTGTGCGGGACGTAGGAACGAGCAGTACTTC. Protein sequence: CASSCAGRRNEQYF. V usage is TRBV21-1 and J usage is TRBJ2-7; TRBD2, the D gene given by the table, was not confirmed from the DNA. TRBV21-1 is tagged as a pseudogene. The CDR3 spans 14 residues.

This chain links TRBV28 with TRBJ2-7, with 8 nucleotides matching TRBD1. There are 15 residues in the CDR3. Germline V CDR1 and CDR2: MDHEN, SYDVKM. V lost 6 bases and J lost 2; bases outside the gene matches: 9. The CDR3 sequence: CASRKRGQDTYEQYF. In DNA, the CDR3 is TGTGCCAGCAGAAAAAGGGGACAGGATACCTACGAGCAGTACTTC.

The chain recombines TRBV5-1 with TRBJ2-7; no firm D call. From germline, CDR1 is SGHRS and CDR2 YFSETQ. This CDR3 has 12 residues. The V end lost 4 bases, the J end lost 3 bases, and 8 bases lay between the germline ends. In DNA form, the CDR3 reads TGCGCCAGCAGCGCCCGACTCTACGAGCAGTACTTC. Protein: CASSARLYEQYF.

This clonotype was seen a handful of times. DNA for the CDR3: TGTGCCAGCAGCCAAGTTAAGGCCCGGGACGGATACGAGCAGTACTTC. The encoded protein is CASSQVKARDGYEQYF. This chain links TRBV4-2 with TRBJ2-7; D may correspond to TRBD1 or TRBD2 (5 bases each). The CDR3 consists of 16 residues. With 1 base removed from V and 4 bases from J, the gap between germline ends came to 17 bases. Per germline, CDR1 LGHNA and CDR2 YNFKEQ.

This clonotype has only a few counts. CDR3: CASSYSGGVGVYGYTF. The CDR3 DNA follows: TGTGCCAGCAGTTACTCAGGCGGGGTTGGGGTCTATGGCTACACCTTC. This chain joins TRBV6-6 and TRBJ1-2; D remains unclear. Trimming shortened V by 0 bases and J by 4 bases, and 15 bases separated the two germline ends. CDR1 MNHNY and CDR2 SVGAGI come from the germline V gene (reference sequence). The CDR3 has 16 amino acids.

The chain links TRBV7-2 to TRBJ1-5; D remains ambiguous. Germline values: CDR1 SGHTA, CDR2 FQGNSA. With 2 bases removed from V and 0 bases from J, the gap between germline ends came to 8 bases. CDR3 length: 15 residues. The CDR3 region is CASSLHRNSNQPQHF. Here the CDR3 DNA reads TGTGCCAGCAGCTTACATAGAAATAGCAATCAGCCCCAGCATTTT.